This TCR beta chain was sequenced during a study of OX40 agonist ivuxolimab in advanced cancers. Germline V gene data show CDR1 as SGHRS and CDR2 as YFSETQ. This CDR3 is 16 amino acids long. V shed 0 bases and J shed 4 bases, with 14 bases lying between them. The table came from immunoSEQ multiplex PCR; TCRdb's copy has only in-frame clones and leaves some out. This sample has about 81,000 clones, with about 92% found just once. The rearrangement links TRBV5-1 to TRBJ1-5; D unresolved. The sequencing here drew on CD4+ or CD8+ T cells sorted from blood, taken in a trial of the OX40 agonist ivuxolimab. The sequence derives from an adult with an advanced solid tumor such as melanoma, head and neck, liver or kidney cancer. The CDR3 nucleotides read TGCGCCAGCAGCTTGGGAACGGGCAACCCTAATCAGCCCCAGCATTTT. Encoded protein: CASSLGTGNPNQPQHF.